This T cell receptor (beta chain) came from a study of shared clonotypes between healthy human individuals. General study points: In contrast to clonotypes shared by all four donors, non-shared clonotypes had lower generation probabilities.

Source study methods: ImmunoSEQ yielded junction-only sequences lacking quality scores, so filtering differed. The assay was immunoSEQ multiplex PCR, and TCRdb's table has in-frame clones only and misses some. D and trimming come from the DNA, and the V and J calls and clone size come from that table. This table holds about 1 million clones, about 75% found once. The CDR3 spans 16 residues. Germline trimming cut 5 bases from V and 1 base from J; bases unmatched to any gene: 9. CDR1 and CDR2 from the germline V gene are MDHEN and SYDVKM. Points on this clone: Its specificity is unknown.

Sequencing input: memory CD4+ T cells sorted from blood. Regarding subset: CD45RA-negative fraction. The chain recombines TRBV28 with TRBJ1-1, with TRBD1 matching over 8 bases. This sequence originates from a man younger than 30 in good health. Written as DNA, the CDR3 is TGTGCCAGCAGTCCTCAGGGGGCCGCTACGAACACTGAAGCTTTCTTT. Translating gives CASSPQGAATNTEAFF. The entire variable domain, with the rest obtained from reference TRBV28 and TRBJ1-1, is as follows: DVKVTQSSRYLVKRTGEKVFLECVQDMDHENMFWYRQDPGLGLRLIYFSYDVKMKEKGDIPEGYSVSREKKERFSLILESASTNQTSMYLCASSPQGAATNTEAFFGQGTRLTVV.